One and the same sample provided the 9 T cell receptor beta chains below, sequenced in a study of CD8 T cells in Susac syndrome. It was with random hexamers that 0.5 to 1 ug RNA was reverse transcribed. Using its own MiXCR run on the immunoSEQ multiplex PCR reads, TCRdb lists one record per CDR3 protein. The data hold about 180,000 distinct CDR3 sequences, with approximately 94% observed a single time. Sample: CD4+ T cells from PBMCs. These receptors were taken from a human donor with Susac syndrome.

J is TRBJ2-4 and V is TRBV7-2; no clear D gene. Germline loops: CDR1 SGHTA, CDR2 FQGNSA. CDR3 length equals 14 residues. Trimming stripped 0 bases from V and 7 bases from J, with 10 bases between. CDR3 amino acids: CASSLAALMNIQYF. Written as DNA, the CDR3 is TGTGCCAGCAGCTTAGCAGCTTTAATGAACATTCAGTACTTC.

The V call is TRBV5-1, the J call TRBJ2-6; tentative D call: TRBD1 (7 bases). Germline V lookup: CDR1 SGHRS, CDR2 YFSETQ. Trimming took 4 bases from V and 3 from J, leaving 17 bases between them. The CDR3 runs 17 residues. DNA for the CDR3: TGCGCCAGCAGCCCGTTGACAGGGACTGGTGGGGCCAACGTCCTGACTTTC. It specifies CASSPLTGTGGANVLTF.

The V gene is TRBV14, the J gene TRBJ2-7; D may be TRBD1 or TRBD2 (5 bases each). Trimming cost V 4 bases and J 6 bases, with 22 bases left between them. The length of the CDR3 is 16 residues. CDR1 and CDR2 from the germline V gene are SGHDN and FVKESK. CDR3 in DNA: TGTGCCAGCAGCCTACCCGGGACCAAGACAACGGCCGAGCAGTACTTC. This translates into CASSLPGTKTTAEQYF.

The chain links TRBV3-1 to TRBJ2-5; 9 bases line up with TRBD2. Germline lookup yields CDR1 LGHDT and CDR2 YNNKEL (reference sequence). The V segment lost 3 bases and the J segment 5 bases; nucleotides outside the gene matches: 4. This CDR3 contains 14 residues. DNA of the CDR3: TGTGCCAGCAGCCACCTAGCGGGAACGGAGACCCAGTACTTC. It specifies CASSHLAGTETQYF.

The rearrangement joins TRBV7-3 to TRBJ2-6; TRBD1 matches at 8 bases. V was clipped by 5 bases and J by 4 bases; unmatched bases: 7. The CDR3 covers 16 residues. Germline assignment: CDR1 SGHTA and CDR2 FQGTGA. The DNA of the CDR3 is TGTGCCAGCAGCCAGGGGGCGCGGACAGGGGCCAACGTCCTGACTTTC. It codes for CASSQGARTGANVLTF.

V is TRBV12-3 or TRBV12-4 and J is TRBJ2-5; 10 nucleotides line up with TRBD2. Unmatched junction bases numbered 6, after V lost 2 bases and J lost 3 bases. The CDR3 has 16 residues. The chain's CDR3 is CASSLRLTSGEETQYF. The CDR3 DNA is TGTGCCAGCAGTTTAAGATTAACTAGCGGGGAAGAGACCCAGTACTTC.

This clonotype was observed a handful of times. The chain couples TRBV15 to TRBJ2-6; D unresolved. Trimming pared 5 bases from V and 0 bases from J, leaving 8 bases between. CDR1 LNHNV and CDR2 YYDKDF come from the germline V gene (reference sequence). The CDR3 covers 15 residues. CDR3: CATSRRSSGANVLTF. In nucleotides, the CDR3 is TGTGCCACCAGCCGACGGTCCTCTGGGGCCAACGTCCTGACTTTC.

The chain uses TRBV4-3 and TRBJ2-3; possibly TRBD2 for D (6 bases). Trimming stripped 0 bases from V and 4 bases from J, with 8 bases between. This CDR3 contains 14 residues. CDR1 LGHNA and CDR2 YSLEER come from the germline V gene. CDR3 sequence reads: CASSQEREADTQYF. The CDR3 coding sequence is TGCGCCAGCAGCCAAGAGAGGGAGGCAGATACGCAGTATTTT.

The chain recombines TRBV5-4 with TRBJ2-6; D is unresolved. Looked up from germline, CDR1 is SGHNT and CDR2 is YYREEE (reference sequence). There are 15 residues in the CDR3. Trimming removed 7 bases from V and 0 bases from J, with 11 bases in between. CDR3 in DNA: TGTGCCAGCGGTTCAAGGGCCTCTGGGGCCAACGTCCTGACTTTC. Protein: CASGSRASGANVLTF.